Following are 16 T cell receptor beta chains from one sample sequenced in a study of graft-versus-host responses after intestinal transplantation. Repertoires were generated with immunoSEQ multiplex PCR, while TCRdb's copy carries only in-frame clones and drops some. The sample includes tens of thousands of clones, about 90% seen only once; the top ten take roughly 5.5%. Sequenced material: PBMCs, taken around 95 weeks after intestinal transplant. All receptors come from a human patient who received an intestinal transplant, so some T cells may come from the graft donor.

The J gene is TRBJ1-4, the V gene TRBV4-1, with 10 bases matching TRBD1. The V gene's germline CDR1 is MGHRA and CDR2 YSYEKL. Trimming removed 4 bases from V and 8 bases from J; junction bases left unmatched: 10. The CDR3 covers 16 residues. For the CDR3, the DNA is TGCGCCAGCAGCCCGTCGGGACAGGGGCAAAGGGAAAAACTGTTTTTT. Translated: CASSPSGQGQREKLFF.

V and J are TRBV4-2 and TRBJ2-7, with D maybe TRBD2 (6 bases). The V end was cut by 4 bases, the J end by 4 bases, with 14 bases between. CDR1 LGHNA and CDR2 YNFKEQ come from the germline V gene. The CDR3 contains 14 residues. The CDR3 DNA is TGTGCCAGCAGCCGGGGGGTATCGTCTTACGAGCAGTACTTC. Protein: CASSRGVSSYEQYF.

This clone was seen only once. The DNA of the CDR3 is TGTGCCAGCAGCTTTATGACGCCTAACGGGGGGAAAAGCACAGATACGCAGTATTTT. This sequence encodes CASSFMTPNGGKSTDTQYF. The chain combines TRBV7-8 with TRBJ2-3, with 7 nucleotides matching TRBD2. The CDR3 runs to 19 residues. After removal of 3 bases from V and 0 bases from J, the junction contained 15 bases not matched to a gene. From germline, CDR1 is SGHVS and CDR2 FQNEAQ.

The chain recombines TRBV6-5 with TRBJ1-4; D might be TRBD1 (6 bases). CDR1 and CDR2 (germline): MNHEY, SVGAGI. This CDR3 has 16 amino acids. V was shortened by 0 bases and J by 6 bases, with 14 bases between the two germline ends. The CDR3 DNA reads TGTGCCAGCAGTTACTCTCCGGGGGCAGTGGATGAAAAACTGTTTTTT. Encoded protein: CASSYSPGAVDEKLFF.

The rearrangement uses TRBV14 and TRBJ1-1; a weak D match, TRBD1 (5 bases). V gave up 4 bases and J gave up 8 bases, with 23 bases separating them. The CDR3 is 16 residues long. Germline V lookup: CDR1 SGHDN, CDR2 FVKESK. The CDR3 reads CASSPHWDRKYGEAFF. The CDR3 coding sequence is TGTGCCAGCAGCCCCCATTGGGACCGAAAGTATGGAGAAGCTTTCTTT. Using reference TRBV14 and TRBJ1-1 for the parts outside the CDR3, the full variable domain is EAGVTQFPSHSVIEKGQTVTLRCDPISGHDNLYWYRRVMGKEIKFLLHFVKESKQDESGMPNNRFLAERTGGTYSTLKVQPAELEDSGVYFCASSPHWDRKYGEAFFGQGTRLTVV.

This clone was seen only a few times. This sequence joins TRBV19 and TRBJ1-1; no clear D. With 6 bases removed from V and 3 bases from J, the gap between germline ends came to 11 bases. The CDR3 is made up of 13 amino acids. CDR1 and CDR2 from the germline V gene are LNHDA and SQIVND (reference sequence). This chain's CDR3 is CASRLGPYTEAFF. CDR3 DNA sequence: TGTGCCAGTAGACTAGGGCCTTACACTGAAGCTTTCTTT.

The rearrangement uses TRBV7-9 and TRBJ1-4; D is uncertain. The germline V and J ends were trimmed by 7 bases and 0 bases, with 9 bases remaining between them. CDR3 length equals 14 residues. Germline assignment: CDR1 SEHNR and CDR2 FQNEAQ (reference sequence). CDR3 coding DNA: TGTGCCAGCATCCTAGAGGCAACTAATGAAAAACTGTTTTTT. Translation: CASILEATNEKLFF.

The chain employs TRBV11-2 and TRBJ2-5, with 7 bases identical to TRBD1. Germline CDR1 SGHAT, CDR2 FQNNGV. This CDR3 spans 15 amino acids. Trimming cost V 2 bases and J 5 bases; bases outside gene matches: 8. The CDR3 DNA is TGTGCCAGCAGCTTACGTGACAGGGTGAGGGAGACCCAGTACTTC. Amino acid sequence: CASSLRDRVRETQYF.

J is TRBJ1-2 and V is TRBV15, with TRBD1 matching over 12 bases. The CDR3 runs 16 residues. V lost 5 bases to trimming and J lost 5 bases; unmatched junction nucleotides: 9. Germline V CDR1 and CDR2: LNHNV, YYDKDF (reference sequence). The CDR3 region has the DNA TGTGCCACCAGCGGGACACCGGGACAGGGGGCTTATGGCTACACCTTC. Translating it yields CATSGTPGQGAYGYTF. Based on the CDR3 plus reference TRBV15 and TRBJ1-2, the full variable domain is DAMVIQNPRYQVTQFGKPVTLSCSQTLNHNVMYWYQQKSSQAPKLLFHYYDKDFNNEADTPDNFQSRRPNTSFCFLDIRSPGLGDTAMYLCATSGTPGQGAYGYTFGSGTRLTVV.

This clone occurred a few times. This chain joins TRBV7-9 and TRBJ1-1; D possibly corresponds to TRBD1 (6 bases). The CDR3 loop spans 10 amino acids. Germline CDR1 and CDR2: SEHNR and FQNEAQ (reference sequence). V was cut by 5 bases and J by 8 bases, with 6 bases left in between. DNA for the CDR3: TGTGCCAGCAGCGGGACAGAAGCTTTCTTT. This encodes CASSGTEAFF.

Details on this clone: Its ends do not fully match the called genes, so a read error is possible. The rearrangement uses TRBV7-9 and TRBJ2-7; the D gene could be TRBD1 or TRBD2 (6 bases each). The germline V gene has CDR1 SEHNR and CDR2 FQNEAQ (reference sequence). The CDR3 has 16 residues. CDR3 nucleotide sequence: TGTGCCAGCAGCTTAGCGGGGGCAGGGAGGTCCTCCGAGCAGTACTTC. Protein: CASSLAGAGRSSEQYF.

The chain has TRBV4-1 and TRBJ2-1; 11 nucleotides line up with TRBD2. The CDR3 loop spans 17 amino acids. V lost 2 bases to trimming and J lost 8 bases; unmatched junction nucleotides: 11. From germline, CDR1 is MGHRA and CDR2 YSYEKL. This CDR3 reads CASSQTISGGAFDEQFF. The CDR3 DNA sequence: TGCGCCAGCAGCCAAACCATTAGCGGGGGGGCCTTCGATGAGCAGTTCTTC.

J is TRBJ2-7 and V is TRBV18, with D possibly being TRBD1 (7 bases). The CDR3 sequence is 13 residues long. V was shortened by 8 bases and J by 5 bases, with 16 bases between the two germline ends. Germline values: CDR1 KGHSH, CDR2 LQKENI. The chain's CDR3 is CASQGGSVHEQYF. Written as DNA, the CDR3 is TGTGCCAGCCAGGGGGGCAGTGTCCACGAGCAGTACTTC.

The chain couples TRBV5-1 to TRBJ1-1; D remains ambiguous. CDR3 size: 15 residues. V shed 0 bases and J shed 4 bases, with 13 bases lying between them. Germline V lookup: CDR1 SGHRS, CDR2 YFSETQ. CDR3 nucleotides: TGCGCCAGCAGCTTGGTAGCAGGTTGGGGCACTGAAGCTTTCTTT. It translates to CASSLVAGWGTEAFF. The full variable domain, rest sourced from reference TRBV5-1 and TRBJ1-1, is KAGVTQTPRYLIKTRGQQVTLSCSPISGHRSVSWYQQTPGQGLQFLFEYFSETQRNKGNFPGRFSGRQFSNSRSEMNVSTLELGDSALYLCASSLVAGWGTEAFFGQGTRLTVV.

This chain uses TRBV30 with TRBJ2-1; D possibly corresponds to TRBD1 (6 bases). The CDR3 consists of 13 residues. V gave up 0 bases and J gave up 8 bases, with 11 bases separating them. CDR1 is GTSNPN and CDR2 is SVGIG in the germline V gene (reference sequence). The CDR3 spells CAWSVNRVDEQFF. As DNA, the CDR3 is TGTGCCTGGAGTGTAAACAGGGTAGATGAGCAGTTCTTC.

In this sample, this clone turned up once. The J gene is TRBJ2-3, the V gene TRBV10-2; no definite D call. The CDR3 consists of 13 residues. The ends were cut back, 10 bases at V and 3 bases at J, with 14 bases in the middle. In germline, CDR1 is WSHSY, CDR2 SAAADI. The chain's CDR3 is CATLGPRTDTQYF. DNA for the CDR3: TGCGCCACCCTAGGACCTCGTACAGATACGCAGTATTTT.